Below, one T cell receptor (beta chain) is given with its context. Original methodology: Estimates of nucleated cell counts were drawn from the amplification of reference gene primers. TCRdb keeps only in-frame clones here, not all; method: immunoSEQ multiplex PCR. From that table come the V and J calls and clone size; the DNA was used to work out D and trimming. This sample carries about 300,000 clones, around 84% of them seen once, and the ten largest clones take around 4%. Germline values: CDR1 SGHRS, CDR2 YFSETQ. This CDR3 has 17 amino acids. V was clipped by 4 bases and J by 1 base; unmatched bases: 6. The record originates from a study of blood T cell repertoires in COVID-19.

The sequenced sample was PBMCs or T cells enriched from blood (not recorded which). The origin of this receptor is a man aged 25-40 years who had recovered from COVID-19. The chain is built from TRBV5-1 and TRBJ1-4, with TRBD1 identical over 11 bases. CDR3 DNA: TGCGCCAGCAGCCAAGGACAGGGGGCGAAAACTAATGAAAAACTGTTTTTT. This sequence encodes CASSQGQGAKTNEKLFF.